This T cell receptor beta chain was captured in a study of T cells after posttransplantation cyclophosphamide (dated by TCRdb to about 2016). About the study as a whole: Using TRB sequencing, the study followed how the T cell repertoire rebuilt after myeloablative bone marrow transplantation with posttransplantation cyclophosphamide given as GVHD prophylaxis. Samples from a few dozen PTCy-treated patients, along with samples from 16 of their related bone marrow donors, underwent antigen receptor sequencing. Blood from all 35 or so PTCy patients who had 1-year posttransplant specimens underwent TRB sequencing. TRB sequencing was also done on up to roughly 3 additional blood samples from 2 to 5.2 years after transplant in 3 patients, and on pretransplant blood from 4 patients. Because TRA and TRB clonality correlated tightly in several samples, later TCR analyses were limited to TRB. Public TRB sequences were queried against a database of over 3,500 sequences associated with responses to pathogens, tumor antigens, self-antigens and alloantigens. The paper as a whole reports these results and caveats: Across under 50 patients, recipient CMV seropositivity and CMV reactivation were highly associated with TRB clonality; PTCy diversity was similar to CNI/methotrexate controls. Donor-recipient similarity was low at 1-2 months but increased during the first year, and donor CD8+ memory clones often dominated later blood repertoires. The TRB repertoires of T cells infiltrating skin or the GI tract showed only limited overlap with the TRB repertoires found in blood.

A note on this clone: The target of this receptor is not known. The input lacks base qualities; no much larger clone sits a single base away.

The CDR3 numbers 15 residues from cysteine through phenylalanine. The entry retains the CDR3 DNA only, 45 bases that are in frame from base 1. From a lookup of the germline V gene, CDR1 and CDR2 are SGHVS and FNYEAQ. V has 1 base trimmed and J has 1 base trimmed; junction bases matching no gene number 1. TRB sequencing was run on genomic DNA with either the immunoSEQ assay at survey resolution or the hsTCRB kit. The authors processed their data as follows. Initial read processing used immunoSEQ software, and repertoire analyses used the LymphoSeq R package. Clonality was computed as 1 minus normalized Shannon entropy; Gini coefficient was also calculated for each TRB dataset. To infer phenotypes in unsorted samples, TRB sequences from sorted subsets of the recipient or donor were mapped onto the unsorted samples of the same recipient. TCRdb limited this immuneACCESS table to in-frame rearrangements with V and J called. A share of clones is missing; checked studies link under half to unresolved V genes, and the rest is unexplained. V and J calls and clone size are those listed in that table; D and trimming were worked out from the DNA. The sample has 15,000 to 20,000 clones on record, around 86% of them singletons. The top ten hold about 3.3% of the sample.

The control group consisted of around 10 patients who received myeloablative marrow transplants with methotrexate plus a calcineurin inhibitor and who were sampled 1 year after transplant. Peripheral blood and bone marrow mononuclear cells were isolated by Ficoll-Hypaque density centrifugation and cryopreserved. The sequencing here drew on PBMCs, taken after an allogeneic stem cell transplant with a calcineurin inhibitor and methotrexate. The rearrangement joined TRBV7-6 to TRBJ2-7; TRBD1 fits 10 bases in the junction. The receptor comes from a male patient aged 45 to 59 who received an allogeneic stem cell transplant from an unrelated donor, was CMV-positive, and had chronic GVHD only. After a transplant, some T cells may be the graft donor's own cells. The CDR3 region has the sequence CASSLGDRGSYEQYF. Read as DNA, the sequence is TGTGCCAGCAGCTTAGGGGACAGGGGATCCTACGAGCAGTACTTC.